The rows below give T cell receptor beta chains drawn from one sample of a study of cytomegalovirus exposure and HLA in healthy donors. Produced via immunoSEQ multiplex PCR; TCRdb's table is partial and in-frame only. The sample lists 220,000 or so clones; about nine tenths were seen once. Material: PBMCs. Receptors were obtained from a woman younger than 30 in good health and CMV-seronegative. The CDR3 runs from the conserved cysteine through the conserved F or W. D genes are given only for firm matches. Part of the rows lack a size; the others show once, few, many or a class for expanded clones.

clone_size,j_call,v_call,d_call,cdr3_nt,cdr3_aa
NA,TRBJ2-7,TRBV7-2,NA,TGTGCCAGCAGCCCACTCTCTTGGGAGCAGTACTTC,CASSPLSWEQYF
NA,TRBJ2-5,TRBV20-1,NA,TGCAGTGCCAAAGCCCCGGAGACCCAGTACTTC,CSAKAPETQYF
NA,TRBJ1-5,TRBV6-1,NA,TGTGCCAGCAGTGCCTCTATGGGAGGGATTCGTGGTAGCAATCAGCCCCAGCATTTT,CASSASMGGIRGSNQPQHF
NA,TRBJ1-4,TRBV7-9,NA,TGTGCCAGCAGCTTAGATGGGACTGACAATGAAAAACTGTTTTTT,CASSLDGTDNEKLFF
NA,TRBJ1-1,TRBV28,TRBD1,TGTGCCAGCATGAGGGGGCCCACTGAAGCTTTCTTT,CASMRGPTEAFF
NA,TRBJ1-3,TRBV4-1,TRBD1,TGCGCCAGTCTGGGGACAGGGCCCACCATATATTTT,CASLGTGPTIYF
NA,TRBJ2-3,TRBV27,TRBD1,TGTGCCAGCAGTTCCGGGACAGTGAGCACAGATACGCAGTATTTT,CASSSGTVSTDTQYF
NA,TRBJ2-1,TRBV5-1,NA,TGCGCCAGCAGCTTCCGAGAGACTCTTGCTACTAACAATGAGCAGTTCTTC,CASSFRETLATNNEQFF
NA,TRBJ2-7,TRBV27,NA,TGTGCCAGCAGTTTATGGTCCGGCGAGCAGTACTTC,CASSLWSGEQYF
NA,TRBJ1-1,TRBV9,NA,TGTGCCAGCAGCGTAGGACGGACTAACACTGAAGCTTTCTTT,CASSVGRTNTEAFF
NA,TRBJ2-7,TRBV7-8,NA,TGTGCCAGCAGCTGGAAGGGGTTAGCCAGGGACGAGCAGTACTTC,CASSWKGLARDEQYF
NA,TRBJ1-1,TRBV18,TRBD1,TGTGCCAGCTCACCCCAGGGGGGAACTGAAGCTTTCTTT,CASSPQGGTEAFF
NA,TRBJ1-1,TRBV28,NA,TGTGCCAGCAGACCCCGGGGGGACACTGAAGCTTTCTTT,CASRPRGDTEAFF
NA,TRBJ1-2,TRBV19,NA,TGTGCCAGTAGTTCCGACTTCAACTATGGCTACACCTTC,CASSSDFNYGYTF
NA,TRBJ2-7,TRBV7-2,NA,TGTGCCAGCAGCTCTAGTAGGAACTCCTACGAGCAGTACTTC,CASSSSRNSYEQYF
NA,TRBJ2-5,TRBV5-1,NA,TGCGCCAGCAGCCTAAACGCGGGACTCCAAGAGACCCAGTACTTC,CASSLNAGLQETQYF
NA,TRBJ2-5,TRBV30,TRBD2,TGTGCCTGGACGACTAGCGGGAGCAGACAAGAGACCCAGTACTTC,CAWTTSGSRQETQYF
NA,TRBJ1-1,TRBV9,TRBD1,TGTGCCAGCAGTGGATTACTCCGGGACAGCCCTGAAGCTTTCTTT,CASSGLLRDSPEAFF
NA,TRBJ2-6,TRBV4-1,TRBD2,TGCGCCAGCAGCCAAGATCGTCTAGCGGGTTTCTCTGGGGCCAACGTCCTGACTTTC,CASSQDRLAGFSGANVLTF
few,TRBJ2-1,TRBV28,NA,TGTGCCAGCAGTTTAGTTTGGCAGCGTATAGACAATGAGCAGTTCTTC,CASSLVWQRIDNEQFF
once,TRBJ1-1,TRBV20-1,NA,TGCAGTGCTAGAGCGGGAGAGGGCCCGTTT,CSARAGEGPF
NA,TRBJ2-7,TRBV4-1,TRBD2,TGCGCCAGCAGCCAAGAACTAGCGGGAACCTCCTACGAGCAGTACTTC,CASSQELAGTSYEQYF
NA,TRBJ2-7,TRBV29-1,NA,TGCAGCGTTGAAGATCCCAGCGGGTACTCCTACGAGCAGTACTTC,CSVEDPSGYSYEQYF
NA,TRBJ2-2,TRBV5-8,TRBD2,TGTGCCAGCAGCTTAGCGGGAGGAACCGGGGAGCTGTTTTTT,CASSLAGGTGELFF
NA,TRBJ2-2,TRBV28,NA,TGTGCCAGCAGTTTCTACCAGGGGGGCCAGGGGGAGCTGTTTTTT,CASSFYQGGQGELFF
NA,TRBJ2-3,TRBV4-1,NA,TGCGCCAGCAGCCAAGAATCGCCGGGACTGGTGACAGATACGCAGTATTTT,CASSQESPGLVTDTQYF
NA,TRBJ1-2,TRBV2,TRBD1,TGTGCCAGCAGTTCTACACGGACAGGGATTGAATTGAGGGGCTACACCTTC,CASSSTRTGIELRGYTF